This TCR beta chain comes out of a study of T cell responses to AZD1222 COVID-19 vaccine. Profiled with immunoSEQ multiplex PCR; TCRdb holds only in-frame clones, not every one. The sample lists more than 85,000 clones; roughly 90% were seen once. Trimming removed 5 bases from V and 7 bases from J; junction bases left unmatched: 11. CDR1 and CDR2 (germline): SGHTA, FQGTGA. This CDR3 is 15 amino acids long. Study-level points and caveats: Vaccine-associated CD4 TCRs spanned spike, dominant at 160-218 and 743-854. Only 5 or 6 AZD1222 recipients were seropositive at baseline.

With regard to this clone: The antigen remains unidentified.

The material sequenced was peripheral blood, taken 28 days after the second AZD1222 dose. The receptor's source is an adult who received the AZD1222 COVID-19 vaccine. The V call is TRBV7-3, the J call TRBJ2-1; 7 bases align to TRBD1. Here the CDR3 DNA reads TGTGCCAGCAGCCCGGAAGGGGGCGCGAGAAATGAGCAGTTCTTC. It yields the protein CASSPEGGARNEQFF.